The present T cell receptor beta chain was sequenced within a study of long-term antiretroviral therapy in people with HIV. The study used samples holding about 1-10 million cryopreserved PBMC before DNA extraction. A v3.0 immunoSEQ assay was performed at survey level. Sequencing used immunoSEQ multiplex PCR; TCRdb keeps in-frame clones, though not all of them. Here the sample spans approximately 28,000 clones, about 84% being singletons. V lost 5 bases to trimming and J lost 5 bases; unmatched junction nucleotides: 7. The germline V gene has CDR1 SGHDT and CDR2 YYEEEE. This CDR3 is 17 amino acids long.

The V call is TRBV5-6, the J call TRBJ2-2, with 15 bases that match TRBD2. The starting material was unsorted PBMCs, obtained 0.8 years before starting antiretroviral therapy. This clonotype originated in a man aged 18 to 30 with HIV. The CDR3 sequence: CASRPGLAGGRTGELFF. The CDR3 region has the DNA TGTGCCAGCAGGCCGGGACTAGCGGGAGGTCGGACCGGGGAGCTGTTTTTT.